These 26 T cell receptor beta chains came from one sample sequenced in a study of blood T cell repertoires in COVID-19. Sequencing was performed with immunoSEQ multiplex PCR; in TCRdb, only in-frame clones are kept and a portion is missing. The sample includes roughly 400,000 clones, approximately 89% of them seen just once. Material: peripheral blood. The receptor source for this set is a woman aged 55-69 years with COVID-19, enrolled during active disease.

This chain uses TRBV19 with TRBJ1-1, with a possible D match to TRBD1 (6 bases). The germline CDR1 and CDR2 sequences are LNHDA and SQIVND (reference sequence). V lost 6 bases to trimming and J lost 8 bases, with 13 bases between them. The CDR3 has 12 amino acids. CDR3 residues: CASRVPTGEAFF. CDR3 sequence (DNA): TGTGCCAGTAGAGTGCCTACAGGGGAAGCTTTCTTT.

In nucleotides, the CDR3 is TGTGCCAGCAGTTCTGGGAGAAGAGGCACTGAAGCTTTCTTT. This codes for CASSSGRRGTEAFF. The chain recombines TRBV6-5 with TRBJ1-1, with unresolved D. CDR3 size: 14 residues. V shed 4 bases and J shed 4 bases, with 13 bases lying between them. Germline V gives CDR1 MNHEY, CDR2 SVGAGI.

This chain uses TRBV11-2 with TRBJ1-2; no clear D gene. The CDR3 extends over 16 amino acids. From germline, CDR1 is SGHAT and CDR2 FQNNGV. The V and J ends lost 1 base and 4 bases respectively, with 16 bases between them. Here the CDR3 reads CASSLVRSHSSYGYTF. The CDR3 nucleotides read TGTGCCAGCAGCTTAGTCAGGTCTCACAGTTCCTATGGCTACACCTTC.

V gene TRBV7-2 combines with J gene TRBJ2-1; the D gene is possibly TRBD1 (6 bases). With 2 bases removed from V and 2 bases from J, the gap between germline ends came to 13 bases. Germline CDR1 reads SGHTA; CDR2 reads FQGNSA. The CDR3 is made up of 16 amino acids. Here the CDR3 reads CASSLQSQGAYNEQFF. The CDR3 nucleotides are TGTGCCAGCAGCTTACAGTCACAGGGCGCCTACAATGAGCAGTTCTTC.

This clone occurred once. This chain connects TRBV5-6 to TRBJ2-7, with TRBD2 matching over 7 bases. After removal of 4 bases from V and 3 bases from J, the junction contained 10 bases not matched to a gene. Germline CDR1 SGHDT, CDR2 YYEEEE. This CDR3 has 15 amino acids. This CDR3 is CASSPWTSSNYEQYF. The CDR3 DNA reads TGTGCCAGCAGCCCCTGGACTAGTAGTAACTACGAGCAGTACTTC.

The chain uses TRBV9 and TRBJ1-1, with D unresolved. CDR1 SGDLS and CDR2 YYNGEE come from the germline V gene. Trimming took off 0 bases at V and 12 bases at J, with 6 bases between the two ends. This CDR3 comprises 10 residues. CDR3: CASSVDRSFF. CDR3 DNA: TGTGCCAGCAGCGTAGATCGGTCTTTCTTT.

The CDR3 DNA reads TGTGCCAGCAGTTTAATGCAGAATTCCTACGAGCAGTACTTC. Its protein product is CASSLMQNSYEQYF. The chain links TRBV6-2 or TRBV6-3 to TRBJ2-7; D is ambiguous. The CDR3 covers 14 residues. The germline V and J ends were trimmed by 4 bases and 1 base, with 11 bases remaining between them. Germline V gene lookup returns CDR1 MNHEY and CDR2 SVGEGT.

The chain is built from TRBV5-1 and TRBJ1-3; 9 nucleotides match TRBD1. The V and J ends lost 4 bases and 4 bases, in that order; junction bases with no gene match: 6. The CDR3 runs 15 residues. Germline V lookup: CDR1 SGHRS, CDR2 YFSETQ. The CDR3 DNA follows: TGCGCCAGCAGCCCGGGACAGGGAGCCGGAAACACCATATATTTT. Translated: CASSPGQGAGNTIYF.

CDR3 nucleotides: TGTGCCAGCAGCCAGGGACAGTTATACGAGCAGTACTTC. Translation: CASSQGQLYEQYF. The chain uses TRBV13 and TRBJ2-7; TRBD1 aligns across 7 bases. The CDR3 totals 13 residues. CDR1 is PRHDT and CDR2 is FYEKMQ in the germline V gene (reference sequence). With V trimmed by 5 bases and J by 4 bases, 5 bases remained unmatched.

The rearrangement uses TRBV28 and TRBJ2-1; 7 bases align to TRBD2. Trimming at V came to 6 bases and at J to 6 bases, leaving 14 bases not matched to a gene. This CDR3 is 16 amino acids long. Germline CDR1 reads MDHEN; CDR2 reads SYDVKM. The chain's CDR3 is CASRGRGAGVSNEQFF. The DNA of the CDR3 is TGTGCCAGCAGAGGGCGAGGGGCGGGGGTATCCAATGAGCAGTTCTTC.

The J gene is TRBJ1-5, the V gene TRBV19; D unclear. From germline, CDR1 is LNHDA and CDR2 SQIVND (reference sequence). There are 14 residues in the CDR3. V gave up 4 bases and J gave up 3 bases, with 10 bases separating them. The DNA for the CDR3 is TGTGCCAGTAGTAGTCACAGATACAATCAGCCCCAGCATTTT. Protein sequence: CASSSHRYNQPQHF. Combining the CDR3 with reference TRBV19 and TRBJ1-5 gives the whole variable domain DGGITQSPKYLFRKEGQNVTLSCEQNLNHDAMYWYRQDPGQGLRLIYYSQIVNDFQKGDIAEGYSVSREKKESFPLTVTSAQKNPTAFYLCASSSHRYNQPQHFGDGTRLSIL.

This rearrangement joins TRBV6-4 to TRBJ2-2; D unresolved. The CDR3 is 14 amino acids. Germline-derived CDR1 and CDR2 are MRHNA and SNTAGT. Trimming took 2 bases from V and 1 from J, leaving 5 bases between them. The CDR3 loop reads CASSDTGNTGELFF. The CDR3 region has the DNA TGTGCCAGCAGTGACACGGGGAACACCGGGGAGCTGTTTTTT.

A note on this clone: This same CDR3 is encoded by further DNA sequences in the sample. The chain uses TRBV21-1 and TRBJ1-5; the D call of TRBD1 is as the table states it, not checked on the DNA. TRBV21-1 is marked as a pseudogene. The CDR3 covers 16 residues. CDR3 sequence reads: CASSLTGEASNQPQHF. CDR3 nucleotides: TGTGCCAGCAGCCTCACAGGGGAGGCAAGCAATCAGCCCCAGCATTTT.

The chain carries TRBV12-3 or TRBV12-4 and TRBJ1-1, with TRBD1 as a possible D gene (5 bases). The length of the CDR3 is 12 residues. Trimming left V 3 bases short and J 10 bases short, with 12 bases between. CDR3 DNA: TGTGCCAGCAGTTTTACGGCAGGGCGAGCTTTCTTT. Protein product: CASSFTAGRAFF.

The rearrangement joins TRBV7-9 to TRBJ1-2; TRBD1 agrees at 8 bases. From germline, CDR1 is SEHNR and CDR2 FQNEAQ (reference sequence). V lost 0 bases and J lost 4; bases outside the gene matches: 7. The CDR3 has 16 amino acids. The CDR3 coding sequence is TGTGCCAGCAGCTTAGCCAAAGACAGGGGAGGCTATGGCTACACCTTC. Protein sequence: CASSLAKDRGGYGYTF.

This rearrangement joins TRBV7-2 to TRBJ1-4; TRBD1 is a possible D gene (5 bases). Per germline, CDR1 SGHTA and CDR2 FQGNSA. The CDR3 spans 14 residues. Trimming removed 5 bases from V and 8 bases from J, with 15 bases in between. DNA for the CDR3: TGTGCCAGCAGCACCCGGGACTCGGGGGAAAAACTGTTTTTT. Translating gives CASSTRDSGEKLFF.

The chain is built from TRBV2 and TRBJ2-7, with D maybe TRBD2 (6 bases). The germline V gene has CDR1 SNHLY and CDR2 FYNNEI. The CDR3 consists of 15 residues. Trimming shortened V by 6 bases and J by 3 bases, and 18 bases separated the two germline ends. As DNA, the CDR3 is TGTGCCAGCAGGGGGCCCGGGACTGATCACTACGAGCAGTACTTC. Protein product: CASRGPGTDHYEQYF. The full variable domain, rest sourced from reference TRBV2 and TRBJ2-7, is EPEVTQTPSHQVTQMGQEVILRCVPISNHLYFYWYRQILGQKVEFLVSFYNNEISEKSEIFDDQFSVERPDGSNFTLKIRSTKLEDSAMYFCASRGPGTDHYEQYFGPGTRLTVT.

This chain connects TRBV11-3 to TRBJ2-2; 9 bases fit TRBD1. The germline V gene encodes CDR1 SGHNT and CDR2 YENEEA. Trimming removed 5 bases from V and 2 bases from J; junction bases left unmatched: 12. There are 18 residues in the CDR3. CDR3 loop: CASSARQGGNRNTGELFF. The DNA of the CDR3 is TGTGCCAGCAGCGCGAGACAGGGGGGGAACCGCAACACCGGGGAGCTGTTTTTT.

The chain is built from TRBV18 and TRBJ1-1; maybe TRBD1 (6 bases). The germline gives CDR1 KGHSH, CDR2 LQKENI. This CDR3 is built from 14 residues. V dropped 3 bases and J dropped 4 bases, with 12 bases sitting between them. The CDR3 DNA reads as TGTGCCAGCTCACCGTGGGGGCGGGTCACTGAAGCTTTCTTT. This encodes CASSPWGRVTEAFF.

This clone appeared once. At one of its ends the junction is not consistent with the germline gene, which may arise from a read error. The chain is built from TRBV7-3 and TRBJ2-4, with TRBD2 identical over 8 bases. CDR1 and CDR2 (germline): SGHTA, FQGTGA. The CDR3 covers 18 residues. CDR3 region: CASSLTPSGRGGKNIQYF. The CDR3 DNA sequence: TGTGCCAGCAGCCTAACCCCCTCGGGCCGGGGGGGCAAAAACATTCAGTACTTC. Full variable domain (rest looked up from reference TRBV7-3 and TRBJ2-4): GAGVSQTPSNKVTEKGKYVELRCDPISGHTALYWYRQSLGQGPEFLIYFQGTGAADDSGLPNDRFFAVRPEGSVSTLKIQRTERGDSAVYLCASSLTPSGRGGKNIQYFGAGTRLSVL.

The CDR3 reads CASSPGLAGGLETQYF. DNA of the CDR3: TGTGCCAGCAGCCCGGGACTAGCGGGGGGGCTTGAGACCCAGTACTTC. The chain recombines TRBV7-9 with TRBJ2-5, with TRBD2 matching 16 bases. Germline CDR1 is SEHNR and CDR2 is FQNEAQ (reference sequence). V lost 5 bases and J lost 5; bases outside the gene matches: 5. The CDR3 consists of 16 residues. Using reference TRBV7-9 and TRBJ2-5 for the parts outside the CDR3, the full variable domain is DTGVSQNPRHKITKRGQNVTFRCDPISEHNRLYWYRQTLGQGPEFLTYFQNEAQLEKSRLLSDRFSAERPKGSFSTLEIQRTEQGDSAMYLCASSPGLAGGLETQYFGPGTRLLVL.

This sequence joins TRBV9 and TRBJ2-3, with TRBD2 matching over 9 bases. The trim removed 0 bases at V and 2 bases at J, leaving 10 bases unmatched. Germline CDR1 reads SGDLS; CDR2 reads YYNGEE. The CDR3 length is 18 residues. CDR3 sequence: CASSVVGSGGTTTDTQYF. The CDR3 DNA follows: TGTGCCAGCAGCGTAGTGGGTAGCGGGGGAACAACCACAGATACGCAGTATTTT.

The table lists this clone with a count of one. Distinct nucleotide sequences in the sample also encode this CDR3. The rearrangement links TRBV10-1 to TRBJ1-2, with unresolved D. This CDR3 is built from 13 residues. The V and J ends lost 0 bases and 5 bases respectively, with 7 bases between them. Germline CDR1 is WNHNN and CDR2 is SYGVQD (reference sequence). CDR3 amino acids: CASSESGGYGYTF. Written as DNA, the CDR3 is TGCGCCAGCAGTGAGTCAGGAGGGTATGGCTACACCTTC.

The rearrangement links TRBV30 to TRBJ1-5, with TRBD1 matching 8 bases. CDR1 GTSNPN and CDR2 SVGIG come from the germline V gene (reference sequence). With V trimmed by 1 base and J by 3 bases, 8 bases remained unmatched. This CDR3 has 16 residues. The CDR3 region is CAWSGGSGGYNQPQHF. The CDR3 DNA sequence: TGTGCCTGGAGTGGGGGCTCAGGGGGCTACAATCAGCCCCAGCATTTT.

V is TRBV9 and J is TRBJ2-5; 10 positions agree with TRBD1. V was clipped by 4 bases and J by 5 bases; unmatched bases: 5. CDR1 is SGDLS, CDR2 YYNGEE, per germline. This CDR3 region has 14 residues. The DNA of the CDR3 is TGTGCCAGCAGCATAATGGGACAGGGGGAGACCCAGTACTTC. As protein: CASSIMGQGETQYF.

This chain connects TRBV2 to TRBJ2-1, with TRBD1 matching 9 bases. Germline V gene data show CDR1 as SNHLY and CDR2 as FYNNEI. The CDR3 is 15 amino acids. The V segment lost 6 bases and the J segment 0 bases; nucleotides outside the gene matches: 3. The CDR3 nucleotides read TGTGCCAGCAGCCCGGACAGGGGCTCCTACAATGAGCAGTTCTTC. Translating it yields CASSPDRGSYNEQFF.